This entry concerns a single T cell receptor (beta chain). The data were obtained in a study of blood T cell repertoires in COVID-19. Whole-study context: The origin of the acute and convalescent COVID-19 samples was the United States, Italy and Spain. Nucleic acid was either cDNA or gDNA, and it came from T cells, B-cell-depleted T cells, or PBMCs.

Authors' methods: Reference gene primer amplification gave nucleated cell count estimates. TCRdb's copy holds only in-frame clones and misses some; the assay was immunoSEQ multiplex PCR. The DNA gave D and trimming, while V, J and clone size come from that table. The sample lists roughly 200,000 clones; about 85% were seen once. Input material: peripheral blood. The receptor was isolated from a young woman who had recovered from COVID-19.

CDR3 sequence: CASSQSNLPERTGELFF. CDR3 nucleotides: TGCGCCAGCAGTCAATCGAACCTCCCAGAGCGGACCGGGGAGCTGTTTTTT. This chain joins TRBV23-1 and TRBJ2-2, with D maybe TRBD2 (5 bases). TRBV23-1 counts as an open reading frame of uncertain function. Trimming shortened V by 0 bases and J by 5 bases, and 16 bases separated the two germline ends. CDR3 length: 17 amino acids.